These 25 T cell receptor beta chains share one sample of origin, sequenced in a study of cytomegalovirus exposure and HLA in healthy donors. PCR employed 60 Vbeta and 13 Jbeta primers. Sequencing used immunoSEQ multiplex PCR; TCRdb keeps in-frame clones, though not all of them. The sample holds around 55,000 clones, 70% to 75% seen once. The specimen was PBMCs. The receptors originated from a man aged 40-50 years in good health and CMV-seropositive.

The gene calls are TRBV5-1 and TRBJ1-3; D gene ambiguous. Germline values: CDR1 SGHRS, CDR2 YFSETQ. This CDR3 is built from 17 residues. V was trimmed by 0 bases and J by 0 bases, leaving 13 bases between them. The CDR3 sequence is CASSLGVSDYSGNTIYF. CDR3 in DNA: TGCGCCAGCAGCTTGGGGGTTTCAGACTACTCTGGAAACACCATATATTTT.

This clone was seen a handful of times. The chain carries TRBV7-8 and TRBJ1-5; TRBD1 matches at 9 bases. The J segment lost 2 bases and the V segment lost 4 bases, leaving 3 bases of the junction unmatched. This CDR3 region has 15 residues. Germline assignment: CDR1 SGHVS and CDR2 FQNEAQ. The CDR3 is CASSYRGQRNQPQHF. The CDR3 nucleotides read TGTGCCAGCAGCTACAGGGGGCAGCGCAATCAGCCCCAGCATTTT.

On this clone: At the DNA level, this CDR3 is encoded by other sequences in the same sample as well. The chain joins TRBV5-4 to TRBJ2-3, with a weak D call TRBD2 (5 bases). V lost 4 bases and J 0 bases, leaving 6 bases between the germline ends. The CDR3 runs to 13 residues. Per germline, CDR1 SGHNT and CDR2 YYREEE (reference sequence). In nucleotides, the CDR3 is TGTGCCAGCAGCAGGACTAGCACAGATACGCAGTATTTT. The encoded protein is CASSRTSTDTQYF.

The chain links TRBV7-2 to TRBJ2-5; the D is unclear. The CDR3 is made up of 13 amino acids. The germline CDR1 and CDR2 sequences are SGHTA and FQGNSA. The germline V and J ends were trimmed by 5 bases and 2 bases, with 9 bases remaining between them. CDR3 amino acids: CASSPLTQETQYF. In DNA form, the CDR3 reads TGTGCCAGCAGCCCGCTCACACAAGAGACCCAGTACTTC.

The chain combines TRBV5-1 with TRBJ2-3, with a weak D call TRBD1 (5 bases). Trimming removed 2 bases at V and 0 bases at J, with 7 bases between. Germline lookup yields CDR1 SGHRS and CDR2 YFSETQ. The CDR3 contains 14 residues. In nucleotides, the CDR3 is TGCGCCAGCAGCTTAGGGGATAGCACAGATACGCAGTATTTT. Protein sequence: CASSLGDSTDTQYF. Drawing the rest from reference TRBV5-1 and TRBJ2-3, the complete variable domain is KAGVTQTPRYLIKTRGQQVTLSCSPISGHRSVSWYQQTPGQGLQFLFEYFSETQRNKGNFPGRFSGRQFSNSRSEMNVSTLELGDSALYLCASSLGDSTDTQYFGPGTRLTVL.

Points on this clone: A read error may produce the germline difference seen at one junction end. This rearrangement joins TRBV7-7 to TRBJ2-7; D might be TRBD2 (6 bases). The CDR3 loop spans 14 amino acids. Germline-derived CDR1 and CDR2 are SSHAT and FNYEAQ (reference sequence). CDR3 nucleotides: TGTGCTAGCAGCCCCGCGGGGCGACCCTACGAGCAGTACTTC. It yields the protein CASSPAGRPYEQYF.

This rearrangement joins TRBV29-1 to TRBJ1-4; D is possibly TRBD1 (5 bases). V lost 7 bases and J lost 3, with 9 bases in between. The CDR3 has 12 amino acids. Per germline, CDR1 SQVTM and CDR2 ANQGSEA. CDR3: CSGRVSNEKLFF. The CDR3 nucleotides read TGCAGCGGCAGGGTTTCTAATGAAAAACTGTTTTTT.

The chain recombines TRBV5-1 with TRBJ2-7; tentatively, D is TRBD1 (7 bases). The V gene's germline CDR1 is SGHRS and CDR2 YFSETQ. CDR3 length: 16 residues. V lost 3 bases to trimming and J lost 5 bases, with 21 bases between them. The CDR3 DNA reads TGCGCCAGCAGCTCCCAGGGGGGCGCGGGCGGCAACGAGCAGTACTTC. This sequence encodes CASSSQGGAGGNEQYF. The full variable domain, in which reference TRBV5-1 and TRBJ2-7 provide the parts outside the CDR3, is KAGVTQTPRYLIKTRGQQVTLSCSPISGHRSVSWYQQTPGQGLQFLFEYFSETQRNKGNFPGRFSGRQFSNSRSEMNVSTLELGDSALYLCASSSQGGAGGNEQYFGPGTRLTVT.

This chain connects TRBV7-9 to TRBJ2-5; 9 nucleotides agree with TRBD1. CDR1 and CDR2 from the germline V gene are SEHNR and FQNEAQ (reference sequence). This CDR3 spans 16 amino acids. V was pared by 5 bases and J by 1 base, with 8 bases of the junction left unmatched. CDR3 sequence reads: CASSPGTGSIQETQYF. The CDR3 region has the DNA TGTGCCAGCAGCCCCGGGACAGGGAGTATCCAAGAGACCCAGTACTTC.

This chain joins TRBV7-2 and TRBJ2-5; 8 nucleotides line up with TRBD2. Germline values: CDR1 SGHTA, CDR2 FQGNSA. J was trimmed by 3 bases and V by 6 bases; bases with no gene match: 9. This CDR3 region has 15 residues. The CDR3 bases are TGTGCCAGCAGTCGGAATGCGGGGGGTGAAGAGACCCAGTACTTC. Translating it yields CASSRNAGGEETQYF.

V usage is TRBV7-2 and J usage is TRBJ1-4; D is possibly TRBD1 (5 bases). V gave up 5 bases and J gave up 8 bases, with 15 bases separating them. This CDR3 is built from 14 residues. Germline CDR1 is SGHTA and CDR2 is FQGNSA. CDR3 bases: TGTGCCAGCAGCCCCGGGCCAGGGCGGGAAAAACTGTTTTTT. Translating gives CASSPGPGREKLFF.

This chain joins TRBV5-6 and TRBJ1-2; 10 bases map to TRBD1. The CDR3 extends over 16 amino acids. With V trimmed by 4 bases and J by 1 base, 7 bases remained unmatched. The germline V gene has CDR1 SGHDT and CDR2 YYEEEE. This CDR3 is CASSLWTGGSNYGYTF. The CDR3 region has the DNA TGTGCCAGCAGCCTATGGACAGGGGGGAGTAACTATGGCTACACCTTC.

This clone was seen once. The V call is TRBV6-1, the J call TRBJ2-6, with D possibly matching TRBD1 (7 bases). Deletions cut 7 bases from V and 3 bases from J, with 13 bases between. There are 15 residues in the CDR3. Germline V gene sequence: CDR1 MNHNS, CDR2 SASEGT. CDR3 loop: CASISGGSGANVLTF. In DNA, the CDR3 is TGTGCCAGCATCTCAGGGGGGAGTGGGGCCAACGTCCTGACTTTC.

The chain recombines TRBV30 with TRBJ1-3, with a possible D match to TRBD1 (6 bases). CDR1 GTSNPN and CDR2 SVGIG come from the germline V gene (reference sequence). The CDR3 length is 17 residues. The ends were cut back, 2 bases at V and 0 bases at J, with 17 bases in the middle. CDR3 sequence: CAWSRGALTSSGNTIYF. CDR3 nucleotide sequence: TGTGCCTGGAGTCGGGGGGCACTCACTAGCTCTGGAAACACCATATATTTT.

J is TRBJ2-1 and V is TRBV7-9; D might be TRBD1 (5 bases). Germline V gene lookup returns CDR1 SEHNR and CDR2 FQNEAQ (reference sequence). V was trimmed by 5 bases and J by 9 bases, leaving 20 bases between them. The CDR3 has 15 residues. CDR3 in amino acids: CASSLDTGRQFEQFF. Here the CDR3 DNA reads TGTGCCAGCAGCCTGGACACGGGCCGTCAATTTGAGCAGTTCTTC.

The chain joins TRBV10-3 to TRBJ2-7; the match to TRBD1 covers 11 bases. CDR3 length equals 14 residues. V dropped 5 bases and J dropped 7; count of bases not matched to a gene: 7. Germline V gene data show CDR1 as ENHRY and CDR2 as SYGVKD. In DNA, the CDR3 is TGTGCCATCAGTTGGGACAGGGGGACAGGTGAGCAGTACTTC. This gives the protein CAISWDRGTGEQYF.

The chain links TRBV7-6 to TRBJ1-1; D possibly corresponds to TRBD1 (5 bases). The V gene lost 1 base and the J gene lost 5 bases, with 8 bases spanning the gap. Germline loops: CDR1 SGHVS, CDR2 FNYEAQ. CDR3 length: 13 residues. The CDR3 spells CASSLEAGTEAFF. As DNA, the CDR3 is TGTGCCAGCAGCTTAGAAGCAGGGACTGAAGCTTTCTTT.

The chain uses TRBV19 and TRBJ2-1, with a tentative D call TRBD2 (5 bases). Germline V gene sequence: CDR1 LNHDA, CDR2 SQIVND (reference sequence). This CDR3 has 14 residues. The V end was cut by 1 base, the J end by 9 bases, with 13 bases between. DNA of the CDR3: TGTGCCAGTAGTATAGTAGCTCGGGGTGGTGAGCAGTTCTTC. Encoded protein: CASSIVARGGEQFF.

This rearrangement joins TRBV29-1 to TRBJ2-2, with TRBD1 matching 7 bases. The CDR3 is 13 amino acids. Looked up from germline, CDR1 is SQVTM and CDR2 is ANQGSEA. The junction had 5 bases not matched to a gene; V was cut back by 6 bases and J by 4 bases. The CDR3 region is CSVRTGPTGELFF. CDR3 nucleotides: TGCAGCGTGAGGACAGGACCCACCGGGGAGCTGTTTTTT.

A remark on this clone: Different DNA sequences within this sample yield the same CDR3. For the CDR3, the DNA is TGCGCCAGCAGCTTGGTACAGGGAACCTACAATGAGCAGTTCTTC. Translated, it gives CASSLVQGTYNEQFF. V and J are TRBV5-1 and TRBJ2-1, with D perhaps TRBD1 (6 bases). Germline V gene data show CDR1 as SGHRS and CDR2 as YFSETQ. This CDR3 contains 15 residues. Trimming cost V 0 bases and J 2 bases, with 9 bases left between them.

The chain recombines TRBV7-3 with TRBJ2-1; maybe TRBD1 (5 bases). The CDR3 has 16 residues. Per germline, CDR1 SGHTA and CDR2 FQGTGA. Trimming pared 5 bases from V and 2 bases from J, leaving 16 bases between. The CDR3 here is CASSLDRQQTYNEQFF. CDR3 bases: TGTGCCAGCAGCCTCGATAGACAGCAGACCTACAATGAGCAGTTCTTC.

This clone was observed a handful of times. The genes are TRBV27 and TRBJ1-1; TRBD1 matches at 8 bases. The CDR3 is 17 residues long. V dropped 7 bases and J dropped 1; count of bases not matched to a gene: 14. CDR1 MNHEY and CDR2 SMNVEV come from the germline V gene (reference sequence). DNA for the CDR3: TGTGCCAGCAAGCCCGTTTTGGACAGGGCATCGAACACTGAAGCTTTCTTT. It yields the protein CASKPVLDRASNTEAFF.

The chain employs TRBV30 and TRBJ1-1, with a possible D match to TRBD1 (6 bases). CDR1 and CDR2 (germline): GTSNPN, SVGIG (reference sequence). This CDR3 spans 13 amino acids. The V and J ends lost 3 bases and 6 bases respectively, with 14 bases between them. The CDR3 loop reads CAWSRGGGAEAFF. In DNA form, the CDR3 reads TGTGCCTGGAGCAGGGGAGGGGGGGCTGAAGCTTTCTTT.

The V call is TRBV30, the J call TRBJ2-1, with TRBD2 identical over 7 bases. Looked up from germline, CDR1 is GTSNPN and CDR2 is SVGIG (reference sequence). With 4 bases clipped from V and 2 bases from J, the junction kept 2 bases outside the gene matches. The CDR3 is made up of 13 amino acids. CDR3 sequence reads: CAWNGGTYNEQFF. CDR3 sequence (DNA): TGTGCCTGGAACGGGGGGACCTACAATGAGCAGTTCTTC. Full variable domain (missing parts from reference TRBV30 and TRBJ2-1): SQTIHQWPATLVQPVGSPLSLECTVEGTSNPNLYWYRQAAGRGLQLLFYSVGIGQISSEVPQNLSASRPQDRQFILSSKKLLLSDSGFYLCAWNGGTYNEQFFGPGTRLTVL.

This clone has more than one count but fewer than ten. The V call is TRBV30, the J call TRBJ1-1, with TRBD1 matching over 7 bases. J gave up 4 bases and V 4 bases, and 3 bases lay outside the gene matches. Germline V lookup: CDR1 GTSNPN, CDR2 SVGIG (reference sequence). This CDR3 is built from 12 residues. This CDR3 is CAWTGGSTEAFF. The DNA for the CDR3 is TGTGCCTGGACAGGGGGGTCCACTGAAGCTTTCTTT.